This T cell receptor (beta chain) was retrieved from a study of blood T cell repertoires in COVID-19. Profiling relied on immunoSEQ multiplex PCR, and the TCRdb table lists in-frame clones only, not all of them. Of 80,000 or so clones in the sample, about 85% were seen once. The Seattle patients, enrolled during active infection, were followed longitudinally. The CDR3 has 14 residues. Trimming took 2 bases from V and 2 from J, leaving 10 bases between them. Germline V gene data show CDR1 as MNHEY and CDR2 as SVGAGI. J is TRBJ2-7 and V is TRBV6-5; tentative D call: TRBD1 (5 bases). This receptor was obtained from a man aged 60 to 75 with COVID-19, enrolled during active disease. The sample comprised peripheral blood. CDR3 DNA sequence: TGTGCCAGCAGTTACCTTGGGGCCACCTACGAGCAGTACTTC. Its protein product is CASSYLGATYEQYF.